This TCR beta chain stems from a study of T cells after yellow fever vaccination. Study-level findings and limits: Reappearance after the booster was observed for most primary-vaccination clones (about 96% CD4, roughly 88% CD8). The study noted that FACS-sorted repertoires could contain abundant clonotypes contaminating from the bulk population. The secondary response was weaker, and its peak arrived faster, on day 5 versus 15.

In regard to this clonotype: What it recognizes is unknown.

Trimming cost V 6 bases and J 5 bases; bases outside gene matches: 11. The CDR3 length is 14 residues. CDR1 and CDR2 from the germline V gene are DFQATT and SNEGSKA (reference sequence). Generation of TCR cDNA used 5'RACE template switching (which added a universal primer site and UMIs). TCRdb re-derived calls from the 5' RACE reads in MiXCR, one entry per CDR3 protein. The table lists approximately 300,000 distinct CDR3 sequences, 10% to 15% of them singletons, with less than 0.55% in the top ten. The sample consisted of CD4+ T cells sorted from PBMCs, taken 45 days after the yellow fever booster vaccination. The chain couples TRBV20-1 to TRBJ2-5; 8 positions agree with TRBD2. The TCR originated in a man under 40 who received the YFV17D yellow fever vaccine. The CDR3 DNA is TGCAGTGCCCCGGGTAGCGGGATCCGGGAGACCCAGTACTTC. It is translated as CSAPGSGIRETQYF.